The rows below give T cell receptor beta chains drawn from one sample of a study of regulatory T cells in long-lasting Graves disease. TCRdb fed the multiplex PCR reads into MiXCR, producing one record per CDR3 protein. In the table there are 390,000 or so distinct CDR3 sequences, roughly 25% of which are singletons. Sequenced material: peripheral blood mononuclear cells (PBMCs), taken when the disease was refractory, from a patient treated with antithyroid drugs. All receptors derive from a woman aged 40 to 50 with Graves disease. Each CDR3 is given with its conserved first and last residue. The D gene is left open where the match is weak. Part of the rows lack a size; the others show once, few, many or a class for expanded clones.

d_gene | len | j_gene | v_gene | abundance | CDR3aa | CDR3nt
- | 14 | TRBJ1-1 | TRBV19 | - | CASSAHAGNTEAFF | TGTGCCAGTAGTGCCCACGCGGGGAACACTGAAGCTTTCTTT
TRBD2 | 15 | TRBJ2-1 | TRBV12-3/TRBV12-4 | few | CASSSQREDYNEQFF | TGTGCCAGCAGTTCCCAGCGGGAGGACTACAATGAGCAGTTCTTC
- | 12 | TRBJ2-7 | TRBV6-2/TRBV6-3 | many | CASSHVVNEQYF | TGTGCCAGCAGTCATGTCGTGAACGAGCAGTACTTC
- | 16 | TRBJ2-5 | TRBV6-2/TRBV6-3 | many | CASRPGTPWTGETQYF | TGTGCCAGCAGACCCGGGACCCCCTGGACCGGCGAGACCCAGTACTTC
TRBD1 | 14 | TRBJ2-7 | TRBV12-3/TRBV12-4 | few | CASRETGGAYEQYF | TGTGCCAGCAGGGAGACAGGGGGGGCCTACGAGCAGTACTTC
TRBD1 | 16 | TRBJ1-1 | TRBV7-3 | - | CASSSGQGRGNTEAFF | TGTGCCAGCAGCTCCGGACAGGGGAGGGGGAACACTGAAGCTTTCTTT
- | 12 | TRBJ2-7 | TRBV6-1 | many | CASSEPAPEQYF | TGTGCCAGCAGTGAACCAGCACCCGAGCAGTACTTC
- | 13 | TRBJ1-1 | TRBV6-5 | many | CASSYSVRAEAFF | TGTGCCAGCAGTTACTCCGTTAGGGCTGAAGCTTTCTTT
- | 15 | TRBJ2-4 | TRBV5-1 | once | CASSLGRPDLNIQYF | TGCGCCAGCAGCTTGGGGCGGCCCGACCTGAACATTCAGTACTTC
- | 16 | TRBJ1-4 | TRBV7-6 | many | CASSLGAVGINEKLFF | TGTGCCAGCAGCTTAGGCGCCGTAGGCATTAATGAAAAACTGTTTTTT
- | 17 | TRBJ2-5 | TRBV28 | many | CASSLAGAQDMKETQYF | TGTGCCAGCAGTTTAGCGGGGGCCCAAGATATGAAAGAGACCCAGTACTTC
- | 14 | TRBJ1-1 | TRBV5-5 | - | CASSLSSGDTEAFF | TGTGCCAGCAGCTTGTCTTCAGGGGACACTGAAGCTTTCTTT
TRBD2 | 17 | TRBJ2-1 | TRBV20-1 | - | CSASPRGGGLAYNEQFF | TGCAGTGCTAGCCCGAGAGGGGGGGGACTAGCCTACAATGAGCAGTTCTTC